Listed here is a single T cell receptor (beta chain). The germline gives CDR1 KGHDR, CDR2 SFDVKD. V gave up 2 bases and J gave up 6 bases, with 9 bases separating them. The CDR3 consists of 14 residues. This sample was included in a study of blood T cell repertoires in COVID-19. Per the authors' pipeline: Estimation of nucleated cell counts was performed using reference gene primer amplification. TCRdb keeps only in-frame clones here, not all; method: immunoSEQ multiplex PCR. V and J calls and clone size are as listed in that table; D and trimming were resolved from the DNA. The table records about 240,000 clones, around four fifths of them present only once.

Specimen: PBMCs or T cells enriched from blood (not recorded which). The V and J genes are TRBV24-1 and TRBJ2-2, with TRBD1 as a possible D gene (6 bases). The source of this sequence is a woman in her 40s who had been exposed to COVID-19. The CDR3, as DNA: TGTGCCACCAGTGATTCACAGGGTGCCGGGGAGCTGTTTTTT. Protein sequence: CATSDSQGAGELFF.